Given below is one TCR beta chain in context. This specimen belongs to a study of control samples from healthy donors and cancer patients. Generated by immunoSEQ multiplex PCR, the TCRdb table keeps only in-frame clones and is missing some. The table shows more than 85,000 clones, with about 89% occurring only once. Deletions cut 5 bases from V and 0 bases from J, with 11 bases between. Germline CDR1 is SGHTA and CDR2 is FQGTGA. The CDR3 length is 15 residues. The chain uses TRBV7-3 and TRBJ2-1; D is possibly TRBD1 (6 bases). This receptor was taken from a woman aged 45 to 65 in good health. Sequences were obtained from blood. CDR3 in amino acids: CASSPEGDSYNEQFF. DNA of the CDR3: TGTGCCAGCAGCCCCGAGGGGGACTCCTACAATGAGCAGTTCTTC. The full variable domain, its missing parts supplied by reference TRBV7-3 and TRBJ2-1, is GAGVSQTPSNKVTEKGKYVELRCDPISGHTALYWYRQSLGQGPEFLIYFQGTGAADDSGLPNDRFFAVRPEGSVSTLKIQRTERGDSAVYLCASSPEGDSYNEQFFGPGTRLTVL.